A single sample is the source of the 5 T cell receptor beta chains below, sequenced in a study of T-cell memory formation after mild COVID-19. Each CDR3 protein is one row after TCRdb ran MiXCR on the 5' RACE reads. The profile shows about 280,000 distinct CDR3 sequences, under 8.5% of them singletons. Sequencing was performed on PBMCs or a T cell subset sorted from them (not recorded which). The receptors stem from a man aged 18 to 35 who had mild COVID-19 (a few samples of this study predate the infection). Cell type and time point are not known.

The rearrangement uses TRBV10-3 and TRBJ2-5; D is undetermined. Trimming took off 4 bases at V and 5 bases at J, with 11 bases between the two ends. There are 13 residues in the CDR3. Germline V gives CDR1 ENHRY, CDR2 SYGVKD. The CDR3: CAISVAALETQYF. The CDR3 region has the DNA TGTGCCATCAGTGTCGCGGCACTGGAGACCCAGTACTTC.

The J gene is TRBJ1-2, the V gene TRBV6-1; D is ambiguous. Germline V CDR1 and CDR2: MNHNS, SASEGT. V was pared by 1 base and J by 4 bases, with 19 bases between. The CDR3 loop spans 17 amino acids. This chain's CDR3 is CASSEGRSRLPFYGYTF. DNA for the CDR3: TGTGCCAGCAGTGAAGGCCGGAGTAGACTTCCCTTCTATGGCTACACCTTC.

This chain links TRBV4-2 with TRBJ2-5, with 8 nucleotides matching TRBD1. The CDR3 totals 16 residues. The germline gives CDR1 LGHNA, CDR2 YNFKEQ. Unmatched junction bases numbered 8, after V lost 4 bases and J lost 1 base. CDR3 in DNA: TGTGCCAGCAGCCGGAACCCAGGACAGGGCCAAGAGACCCAGTACTTC. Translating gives CASSRNPGQGQETQYF.

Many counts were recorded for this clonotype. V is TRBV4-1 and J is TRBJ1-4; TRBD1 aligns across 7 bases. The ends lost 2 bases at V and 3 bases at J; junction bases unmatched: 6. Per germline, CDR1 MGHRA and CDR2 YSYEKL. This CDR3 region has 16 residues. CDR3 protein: CASSQPDRAPNEKLFF. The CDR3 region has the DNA TGCGCCAGCAGCCAACCCGACAGGGCGCCTAATGAAAAACTGTTTTTT.

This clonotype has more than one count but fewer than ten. The CDR3 here is CASSSRTSGGSNTGELFF. CDR3 nucleotide sequence: TGTGCCAGCAGCTCGAGGACTAGCGGGGGTTCGAACACCGGGGAGCTGTTTTTT. The J gene is TRBJ2-2, the V gene TRBV11-2; TRBD2 matches 13 bases. J was trimmed by 0 bases and V by 4 bases; bases with no gene match: 5. Per germline, CDR1 SGHAT and CDR2 FQNNGV. The CDR3 extends over 18 amino acids.